This passage covers 14 T cell receptor beta chains from one sample sequenced in a study of T cell therapy after organ transplantation. The time point was: 4-8 weeks after completion of therapy. TCRdb's table, derived via immunoSEQ multiplex PCR, lists solely in-frame clones and lacks some. Of approximately 6,100 clones in the sample, 74% were seen once. These receptors have no known antigen. The specimen comprised CD8+ T cells from blood, sampled after autologous CMV-specific T cell therapy. Receptors originate from a human patient who had received a solid organ transplant and had CMV disease. Among the T cells, some may be from the graft donor.

This clone was detected once. The J gene is TRBJ2-7, the V gene TRBV4-3; a possible D gene is TRBD2 (7 bases). Germline V CDR1 and CDR2: LGHNA, YSLEER. V lost 0 bases and J 0 bases, leaving 15 bases between the germline ends. The CDR3 is 17 amino acids. The CDR3 region is CASSQDHRGGGSYEQYF. The CDR3 DNA follows: TGCGCCAGCAGCCAAGATCATCGAGGGGGGGGCTCCTACGAGCAGTACTTC.

This clone is large (0.1 to 1%) by share. The chain's CDR3 is CASPPSGTSGGNTDTQYF. CDR3 in DNA: TGTGCCAGCCCACCCTCCGGGACTAGCGGGGGCAACACAGATACGCAGTATTTT. The chain uses TRBV28 and TRBJ2-3, with 14 nucleotides matching TRBD2. Per germline, CDR1 MDHEN and CDR2 SYDVKM. The CDR3 extends over 18 amino acids. The ends lost 8 bases at V and 2 bases at J; junction bases unmatched: 12.

The chain combines TRBV25-1 with TRBJ2-3; D uncertain. V dropped 1 base and J dropped 4 bases, with 3 bases sitting between them. The germline CDR1 and CDR2 sequences are MGHDK and SYGVNS. The CDR3 has 12 residues. The CDR3 DNA reads as TGTGCCAGCAGTGAATTTGCAGATACGCAGTATTTT. Residues: CASSEFADTQYF.

In this sample, this clone turned up once. The V and J genes are TRBV6-4 and TRBJ2-3; possibly TRBD2 for D (6 bases). Germline values: CDR1 MRHNA, CDR2 SNTAGT. With 5 bases removed from V and 0 bases from J, the gap between germline ends came to 6 bases. The CDR3 extends over 13 amino acids. The CDR3 region has the DNA TGTGCCAGCAGTAGCGGGAGCACAGATACGCAGTATTTT. Its protein product is CASSSGSTDTQYF.

This clone showed up just once. V usage is TRBV27 and J usage is TRBJ2-1; D possibly corresponds to TRBD2 (5 bases). The V and J ends lost 8 bases and 7 bases respectively, with 15 bases between them. CDR1 and CDR2 (germline): MNHEY, SMNVEV (reference sequence). The CDR3 covers 13 residues. The CDR3 DNA follows: TGTGCCAGCGTGGGGAGCGCAAGGAATGAGCAGTTCTTC. Its protein is CASVGSARNEQFF.

This clone was counted only a few times. The chain combines TRBV27 with TRBJ2-2, with 7 bases identical to TRBD1. The trim removed 1 base at V and 8 bases at J, leaving 13 bases unmatched. The CDR3 covers 17 residues. The germline gives CDR1 MNHEY, CDR2 SMNVEV (reference sequence). CDR3 amino acids: CASSLLIAGGSGGELFF. The CDR3 DNA reads as TGTGCCAGCAGTTTATTGATTGCAGGGGGAAGTGGGGGGGAGCTGTTTTTT.

The chain recombines TRBV6-5 with TRBJ2-7; D ambiguous. Germline lookup yields CDR1 MNHEY and CDR2 SVGAGI. V lost 2 bases to trimming and J lost 5 bases, with 13 bases between them. The CDR3 loop spans 14 amino acids. Here the CDR3 DNA reads TGTGCCAGCAGTTACCAGTATGATGCAGACGAGCAGTACTTC. Protein sequence: CASSYQYDADEQYF.

This clone appeared a few times. V is TRBV13 and J is TRBJ2-2; no clear D. The CDR3 consists of 12 residues. Germline-derived CDR1 and CDR2 are PRHDT and FYEKMQ (reference sequence). Trimming left V 5 bases short and J 2 bases short, with 3 bases between. Here the CDR3 reads CASSPNTGELFF. The CDR3 DNA sequence: TGTGCCAGCAGCCCTAACACCGGGGAGCTGTTTTTT.

This chain connects TRBV7-9 to TRBJ2-5; no definite D call. CDR3 length: 13 residues. V was pared by 3 bases and J by 3 bases, with 8 bases between. Germline CDR1 reads SEHNR; CDR2 reads FQNEAQ (reference sequence). Here the CDR3 DNA reads TGTGCCAGCAGCTTCCAGCCAGAAGAGACCCAGTACTTC. Translated: CASSFQPEETQYF. Combining the CDR3 with reference TRBV7-9 and TRBJ2-5 gives the whole variable domain DTGVSQNPRHKITKRGQNVTFRCDPISEHNRLYWYRQTLGQGPEFLTYFQNEAQLEKSRLLSDRFSAERPKGSFSTLEIQRTEQGDSAMYLCASSFQPEETQYFGPGTRLLVL.

The genes are TRBV7-2 and TRBJ2-3, with D possibly being TRBD2 (5 bases). This CDR3 contains 15 residues. CDR1 SGHTA and CDR2 FQGNSA come from the germline V gene. Trimming cost V 5 bases and J 0 bases, with 12 bases left between them. CDR3 sequence (DNA): TGTGCCAGCAGCGAGTCCGGGATCAGCACAGATACGCAGTATTTT. As protein: CASSESGISTDTQYF.

V and J are TRBV5-5 and TRBJ2-7; D is unclear. Trimming took off 0 bases at V and 10 bases at J, with 14 bases between the two ends. The CDR3 extends over 13 amino acids. Per the germline V gene, CDR1 is SGHKS and CDR2 is YYEKEE (reference sequence). The CDR3 nucleotides read TGTGCCAGCAGCTTGGACATCTCCGGGTCCCAGTACTTC. Translating it yields CASSLDISGSQYF.

A word on this clone: The junction differs from germline at one of its ends, possibly a read error. The CDR3 sequence is CANSVGISGSYEQYF. DNA for the CDR3: TGTGCCAACAGCGTAGGAATTAGCGGCTCCTACGAGCAGTACTTC. The rearrangement uses TRBV9 and TRBJ2-7, with a tentative D call TRBD2 (6 bases). Germline-derived CDR1 and CDR2 are SGDLS and YYNGEE. This CDR3 comprises 15 residues. Full variable domain (missing parts from reference TRBV9 and TRBJ2-7): DSGVTQTPKHLITATGQRVTLRCSPRSGDLSVYWYQQSLDQGLQFLIQYYNGEERAKGNILERFSAQQFPDLHSELNLSSLELGDSALYFCANSVGISGSYEQYFGPGTRLTVT.

The chain joins TRBV10-3 to TRBJ1-4; perhaps TRBD1 as D (5 bases). V lost 7 bases, J lost 6 bases, and 15 bases lay in between. The CDR3 is made up of 14 amino acids. Germline V gives CDR1 ENHRY, CDR2 SYGVKD. As DNA, the CDR3 is TGTGCCATCAAAAGGGGCTTTACAGATGAAAAACTGTTTTTT. The encoded protein is CAIKRGFTDEKLFF.

The chain links TRBV9 to TRBJ2-1; 8 bases match TRBD2. Losses at the gene ends were 0 bases for V and 6 bases for J; bases not matched to a gene: 5. The CDR3 is made up of 15 amino acids. The V gene's germline CDR1 is SGDLS and CDR2 YYNGEE. The CDR3 coding sequence is TGTGCCAGCAGCGTAGGTAGCGGGATCCCCAATGAGCAGTTCTTC. Its translation is CASSVGSGIPNEQFF.